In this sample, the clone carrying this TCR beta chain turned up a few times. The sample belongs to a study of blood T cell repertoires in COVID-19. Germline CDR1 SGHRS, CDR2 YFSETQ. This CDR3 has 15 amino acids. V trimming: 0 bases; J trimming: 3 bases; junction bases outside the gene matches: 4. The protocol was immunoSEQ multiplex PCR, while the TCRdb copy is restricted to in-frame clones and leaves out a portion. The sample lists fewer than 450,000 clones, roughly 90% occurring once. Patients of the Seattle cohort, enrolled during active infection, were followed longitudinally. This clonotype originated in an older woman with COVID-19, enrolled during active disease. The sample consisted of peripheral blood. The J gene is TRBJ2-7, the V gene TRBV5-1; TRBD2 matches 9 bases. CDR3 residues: CASSLDASGDYEQYF. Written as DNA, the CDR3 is TGCGCCAGCAGCTTGGATGCTAGCGGGGACTACGAGCAGTACTTC.